Each of the 2 T cell receptor beta chains below was sequenced from the same sample in a study of control samples from healthy donors and cancer patients. Clones were sequenced by immunoSEQ multiplex PCR, and TCRdb holds only the in-frame ones, with some missing. Of about 220,000 clones in the sample, roughly 94% were seen once. The specimen was blood. The receptors were gathered from a man aged 45-65 years in good health.

The rearrangement uses TRBV5-6 and TRBJ1-4, with D perhaps TRBD1 (5 bases). The V gene's germline CDR1 is SGHDT and CDR2 YYEEEE. CDR3 length: 14 residues. Trimming stripped 4 bases from V and 8 bases from J, with 15 bases between. The DNA of the CDR3 is TGTGCCAGCAGCACCGAGGCAGGGTGGGAAAAACTGTTTTTT. Residues: CASSTEAGWEKLFF.

The chain combines TRBV28 with TRBJ1-3; 9 nucleotides agree with TRBD1. V lost 6 bases and J lost 2; bases outside the gene matches: 2. CDR1 is MDHEN, CDR2 SYDVKM, per germline. The CDR3 loop spans 14 amino acids. The CDR3 DNA sequence: TGTGCCAGCAGACGGGACAGGGCTGGAAACACCATATATTTT. As protein: CASRRDRAGNTIYF.